The rows below give T cell receptor beta chains drawn from one sample of a study of preoperative IRX-2 immunotherapy in early breast cancer. Sequenced by immunoSEQ multiplex PCR; TCRdb stores in-frame clones only, minus some. The table has 95,000 to 100,000 clones, around 86% seen once; the top ten hold over 2%. The sample in question was tumor tissue, obtained after IRX-2 immunotherapy. The receptors derive from a human donor with breast cancer. Both conserved end residues are part of each CDR3. Fields, in order: clone size, D gene, J gene, V gene, CDR3 protein, CDR3 DNA. The D gene is left open where the match is weak. A row's size may be missing; if present it is once, few, many or a size class.

clone size: .
D gene: TRBD1
J gene: TRBJ2-3
V gene: TRBV5-1
CDR3 protein: CASSSSGTGAGDTQYF
CDR3 DNA: TGCGCCAGCAGCTCCTCCGGGACAGGGGCTGGAGATACGCAGTATTTT

clone size: .
D gene: .
J gene: TRBJ1-3
V gene: TRBV7-1
CDR3 protein: CASSLGSGNTIYF
CDR3 DNA: TGTGCCAGCAGCTTAGGGTCTGGAAACACCATATATTTT

clone size: .
D gene: TRBD2
J gene: TRBJ2-3
V gene: TRBV6-7
CDR3 protein: CASRPLFGGAWDTQYF
CDR3 DNA: TGTGCCAGCAGACCCCTTTTCGGGGGGGCTTGGGATACGCAGTATTTT

clone size: .
D gene: .
J gene: TRBJ1-5
V gene: TRBV11-3
CDR3 protein: CASSSTLSNQPQHF
CDR3 DNA: TGTGCCAGCAGCTCCACCCTTAGCAATCAGCCCCAGCATTTT

clone size: .
D gene: .
J gene: TRBJ1-2
V gene: TRBV6-8
CDR3 protein: CASSYLYPRRNHYGYTF
CDR3 DNA: TGTGCCAGCAGTTACTTATACCCCCGACGGAACCACTATGGCTACACCTTC

clone size: .
D gene: TRBD1
J gene: TRBJ1-1
V gene: TRBV18
CDR3 protein: CASSPPVGGGTEAFF
CDR3 DNA: TGTGCCAGCTCACCACCGGTAGGGGGCGGCACTGAAGCTTTCTTT

clone size: .
D gene: .
J gene: TRBJ1-6
V gene: TRBV6-8
CDR3 protein: CAISLQENSPLHF
CDR3 DNA: TGTGCCATCAGTTTGCAGGAGAATTCACCCCTCCACTTT

clone size: .
D gene: .
J gene: TRBJ1-5
V gene: TRBV22-1
CDR3 protein: CASSVDLFNQPQHF
CDR3 DNA: TGTGCCAGCAGTGTGGACTTGTTCAATCAGCCCCAGCATTTT

clone size: once
D gene: .
J gene: TRBJ2-7
V gene: TRBV19
CDR3 protein: CASSPYPAPKEQYF
CDR3 DNA: TGTGCCAGTAGTCCTTATCCGGCCCCTAAAGAGCAGTACTTC

clone size: .
D gene: TRBD2
J gene: TRBJ2-7
V gene: TRBV15
CDR3 protein: CATSLELAGSYEQYF
CDR3 DNA: TGTGCCACCAGCCTGGAACTAGCGGGTTCCTACGAGCAGTACTTC

clone size: .
D gene: .
J gene: TRBJ1-4
V gene: TRBV22-1
CDR3 protein: CASSKSGTGEKLFF
CDR3 DNA: TGTGCCAGCAGCAAATCCGGGACAGGCGAAAAACTGTTTTTT

clone size: .
D gene: TRBD2
J gene: TRBJ2-1
V gene: TRBV28
CDR3 protein: CASSIGLAGAQTTNEQFF
CDR3 DNA: TGTGCCAGCAGTATCGGACTAGCGGGGGCCCAAACTACCAATGAGCAGTTCTTC

clone size: once
D gene: .
J gene: TRBJ2-2
V gene: TRBV7-1
CDR3 protein: CASTSGTKNSGELFF
CDR3 DNA: TGTGCCAGCACGTCCGGGACAAAAAACTCCGGGGAGCTGTTTTTT

clone size: .
D gene: TRBD1
J gene: TRBJ1-1
V gene: TRBV5-1
CDR3 protein: CASSSSDRGQIEAFF
CDR3 DNA: TGCGCCAGCAGCTCCTCGGACAGGGGTCAAATTGAAGCTTTCTTT

clone size: .
D gene: TRBD1
J gene: TRBJ1-4
V gene: TRBV19
CDR3 protein: CASRTGGSGEKLFF
CDR3 DNA: TGTGCCAGTAGGACAGGGGGCAGTGGAGAAAAACTGTTTTTT

clone size: .
D gene: .
J gene: TRBJ2-7
V gene: TRBV15
CDR3 protein: CATSRGWTPSYEQYF
CDR3 DNA: TGTGCCACCAGCAGAGGATGGACACCCTCCTACGAGCAGTACTTC

clone size: once
D gene: .
J gene: TRBJ1-5
V gene: TRBV5-1
CDR3 protein: CASSLVFGRMNNQPQHF
CDR3 DNA: TGCGCCAGCAGCTTGGTCTTCGGACGGATGAACAATCAGCCCCAGCATTTT

clone size: .
D gene: TRBD1
J gene: TRBJ1-2
V gene: TRBV6-1
CDR3 protein: CASSEEGQIYGYTF
CDR3 DNA: TGTGCCAGCAGTGAAGAGGGACAGATATATGGCTACACCTTC

clone size: .
D gene: .
J gene: TRBJ2-5
V gene: TRBV6-8
CDR3 protein: CASSVFAQETQYF
CDR3 DNA: TGTGCCAGCAGTGTTTTCGCCCAAGAGACCCAGTACTTC

clone size: .
D gene: .
J gene: TRBJ2-7
V gene: TRBV19
CDR3 protein: CASSIGDGRSYEQYF
CDR3 DNA: TGTGCCAGTAGTATTGGGGACGGAAGAAGCTACGAGCAGTACTTC

clone size: .
D gene: TRBD2
J gene: TRBJ2-3
V gene: TRBV29-1
CDR3 protein: CSVDGLAGTDTQYF
CDR3 DNA: TGCAGCGTTGATGGGCTAGCGGGGACAGATACGCAGTATTTT

clone size: .
D gene: .
J gene: TRBJ1-1
V gene: TRBV29-1
CDR3 protein: CSADLGANTEAFF
CDR3 DNA: TGCAGCGCCGACTTGGGGGCAAACACTGAAGCTTTCTTT

clone size: .
D gene: .
J gene: TRBJ2-3
V gene: TRBV5-1
CDR3 protein: CASSQGFSSTDTQYF
CDR3 DNA: TGCGCCAGCAGTCAGGGGTTTTCGAGCACAGATACGCAGTATTTT

clone size: .
D gene: .
J gene: TRBJ2-7
V gene: TRBV22-1
CDR3 protein: CASKGSTPYEQYF
CDR3 DNA: TGTGCCAGCAAAGGGAGTACCCCCTACGAGCAGTACTTC

clone size: .
D gene: TRBD1
J gene: TRBJ1-2
V gene: TRBV5-1
CDR3 protein: CASSLDSGGIYGYTF
CDR3 DNA: TGCGCCAGCAGCTTGGATTCAGGGGGTATCTATGGCTACACCTTC

clone size: .
D gene: .
J gene: TRBJ1-2
V gene: TRBV5-1
CDR3 protein: CASSLDQRRGRGYTF
CDR3 DNA: TGCGCCAGCAGTTTGGACCAACGCAGAGGTCGTGGCTACACCTTC

clone size: .
D gene: .
J gene: TRBJ2-7
V gene: TRBV22-1
CDR3 protein: CASSPRSGGVDEQYF
CDR3 DNA: TGTGCCAGCAGCCCCCGGAGCGGGGGGGTTGACGAGCAGTACTTC

clone size: .
D gene: TRBD1
J gene: TRBJ2-5
V gene: TRBV7-4
CDR3 protein: CASSPGTGKETQYF
CDR3 DNA: TGTGCCAGCAGCCCAGGGACAGGAAAAGAGACCCAGTACTTC

clone size: .
D gene: .
J gene: TRBJ1-5
V gene: TRBV6-8
CDR3 protein: CASSYGGYGQPQHF
CDR3 DNA: TGTGCCAGCAGTTACGGGGGCTATGGACAGCCCCAGCATTTT

clone size: once
D gene: .
J gene: TRBJ1-6
V gene: TRBV6-8
CDR3 protein: CASSYSIYPGDNSPLHF
CDR3 DNA: TGTGCCAGCAGTTACTCGATATATCCGGGAGATAATTCACCCCTCCACTTT

clone size: .
D gene: TRBD1
J gene: TRBJ1-1
V gene: TRBV29-1
CDR3 protein: CSVERQGGTEAFF
CDR3 DNA: TGCAGCGTTGAAAGACAGGGAGGCACTGAAGCTTTCTTT

clone size: .
D gene: .
J gene: TRBJ2-3
V gene: TRBV6-4
CDR3 protein: CASSERDTQYF
CDR3 DNA: TGTGCCAGCAGTGAGCGAGATACGCAGTATTTT

clone size: few
D gene: .
J gene: TRBJ1-4
V gene: TRBV6-8
CDR3 protein: CATRQNNEKLFF
CDR3 DNA: TGTGCGACCAGACAGAATAATGAAAAACTGTTTTTT

clone size: .
D gene: .
J gene: TRBJ2-7
V gene: TRBV18
CDR3 protein: CASSPLVQDKGEQYF
CDR3 DNA: TGTGCCAGCTCACCGCTGGTCCAGGACAAAGGCGAGCAGTACTTC

clone size: few
D gene: .
J gene: TRBJ1-2
V gene: TRBV30
CDR3 protein: CACQLAGTPNYGYTF
CDR3 DNA: TGTGCCTGCCAACTAGCCGGGACGCCAAACTATGGCTACACCTTC

clone size: .
D gene: TRBD1
J gene: TRBJ2-7
V gene: TRBV19
CDR3 protein: CASSIDRRGYEQYF
CDR3 DNA: TGTGCCAGTAGTATAGATCGCAGGGGGTACGAGCAGTACTTC

clone size: .
D gene: .
J gene: TRBJ1-5
V gene: TRBV19
CDR3 protein: CASSSFHPERGGNQPQHF
CDR3 DNA: TGTGCCAGTAGTTCCTTCCACCCCGAGCGAGGGGGCAATCAGCCCCAGCATTTT

clone size: .
D gene: .
J gene: TRBJ2-3
V gene: TRBV5-1
CDR3 protein: CASSLGQEVDTQYF
CDR3 DNA: TGCGCCAGCAGCTTGGGACAGGAGGTAGATACGCAGTATTTT

clone size: .
D gene: .
J gene: TRBJ1-5
V gene: TRBV19
CDR3 protein: CASSEGIGPQHF
CDR3 DNA: TGTGCCAGTAGTGAAGGGATTGGGCCCCAGCATTTT

clone size: .
D gene: .
J gene: TRBJ1-5
V gene: TRBV6-8
CDR3 protein: CASSSRDNQPQHF
CDR3 DNA: TGTGCCAGCAGTTCAAGGGACAATCAGCCCCAGCATTTT

clone size: .
D gene: TRBD2
J gene: TRBJ2-3
V gene: TRBV6-8
CDR3 protein: CAISPGLAGTHGTDTQYF
CDR3 DNA: TGTGCCATCAGTCCGGGACTAGCGGGAACCCACGGCACAGATACGCAGTATTTT

clone size: .
D gene: .
J gene: TRBJ1-5
V gene: TRBV28
CDR3 protein: CASSLRRTANQPQHF
CDR3 DNA: TGTGCCAGCAGTTTGCGAAGGACAGCTAATCAGCCCCAGCATTTT

clone size: .
D gene: .
J gene: TRBJ2-7
V gene: TRBV5-1
CDR3 protein: CASSLSVGVLDEQYF
CDR3 DNA: TGCGCCAGCTCCTTAAGTGTGGGGGTTTTGGACGAGCAGTACTTC

clone size: .
D gene: .
J gene: TRBJ2-1
V gene: TRBV29-1
CDR3 protein: CSVTPSYNEQFF
CDR3 DNA: TGCAGCGTTACCCCCTCCTACAATGAGCAGTTCTTC

clone size: .
D gene: TRBD1
J gene: TRBJ2-2
V gene: TRBV28
CDR3 protein: CASSFPGQGYTGELFF
CDR3 DNA: TGTGCCAGCAGTTTCCCTGGACAGGGGTACACCGGGGAGCTGTTTTTT

clone size: .
D gene: TRBD1
J gene: TRBJ1-1
V gene: TRBV28
CDR3 protein: CYVTTGGRTEAFF
CDR3 DNA: TGTTACGTCACTACAGGGGGCCGCACTGAAGCTTTCTTT

clone size: .
D gene: TRBD1
J gene: TRBJ2-2
V gene: TRBV7-2
CDR3 protein: CASSRQGNTGELFF
CDR3 DNA: TGTGCCAGCAGCCGACAGGGCAACACCGGGGAGCTGTTTTTT

clone size: .
D gene: .
J gene: TRBJ2-7
V gene: TRBV19
CDR3 protein: CASRKTAINYEQYF
CDR3 DNA: TGTGCCAGTAGGAAAACGGCTATCAACTACGAGCAGTACTTC

clone size: .
D gene: .
J gene: TRBJ1-5
V gene: TRBV29-1
CDR3 protein: CSVEEGPGPQHF
CDR3 DNA: TGCAGCGTTGAAGAAGGACCAGGGCCCCAGCATTTT

clone size: .
D gene: TRBD2
J gene: TRBJ2-7
V gene: TRBV28
CDR3 protein: CASSSSGGTSSYEQYF
CDR3 DNA: TGTGCCAGCAGTTCCAGCGGGGGGACGAGCTCCTACGAGCAGTACTTC

clone size: .
D gene: .
J gene: TRBJ2-3
V gene: TRBV18
CDR3 protein: CASSPLIDRPDTQYF
CDR3 DNA: TGTGCCAGCTCACCATTAATAGACCGACCGGATACGCAGTATTTT

clone size: .
D gene: .
J gene: TRBJ2-7
V gene: TRBV29-1
CDR3 protein: CSARRASSYEQYF
CDR3 DNA: TGCAGCGCCCGTCGGGCGAGCTCCTACGAGCAGTACTTC